This T cell receptor (beta chain) emerged from a study of OX40 agonist ivuxolimab in advanced cancers. At the level of the study: Administration of intravenous ivuxolimab to patients occurred every 2 weeks at 0.01 to 10 mg/kg.

Measured with immunoSEQ multiplex PCR; TCRdb has only the in-frame clones, and not every one. The sample has 65,000 to 80,000 clones; approximately 91% are singletons. Points from the study as a whole: Dosing at 0.1 to 3.0 mg/kg was accompanied by clonal expansion of CD4+ and CD8+ blood T cells by week 6. Relative to CD4+, CD8+ T cells held more expanded clones on average. Expansion of clones was among the lowest in partial responders at 0.1-3.0 mg/kg.

A remark on this clone: Its antigen is unknown.

V lost 5 bases and J lost 2; bases outside the gene matches: 9. The germline V gene encodes CDR1 LNHDA and CDR2 SQIVND (reference sequence). This CDR3 is 16 amino acids long. This chain joins TRBV19 and TRBJ2-7; 10 bases agree with TRBD1. This TCR derives from an adult with an advanced solid tumor such as melanoma, head and neck, liver or kidney cancer. The source was CD4+ or CD8+ T cells sorted from blood, collected in a trial of the OX40 agonist ivuxolimab. The CDR3 coding sequence is TGTGCCAGTAGTGATCCCGGGACAGGGGTACCCTACGAGCAGTACTTC. Translating it yields CASSDPGTGVPYEQYF.